The source of this TCR beta chain is a study of CD8+CD57+ T cells in acquired aplastic anemia. Whole-study context: Sorted CD4+ plus CD8+ cells gave DNA averaging around 3 ug. Healthy donors had, on average, roughly 9.8 million reads for their CD4+ cells.

The template used for profiling TCR beta VDJ and CDR3 was genomic DNA. TCRdb re-derived calls from the reads in MiXCR, one entry per CDR3 protein. The sample has 200,000 to 250,000 distinct CDR3 sequences; approximately 35% are singletons. Study-wide points: Almost 30 shared CD8+ CDR3s appeared highly expressed within patients' immunodominant clones.

Notes on this clonotype: Its antigen is unknown.

The TCR originated in a human donor in good health, serving as a control. Source material: sorted CD4+, CD8+, or CD8+CD57+ T cells (not recorded which) from PBMCs.

In DNA form, the CDR3 reads TGTGCCACCAGCAGGAGCAGGGGGAATTCACCCCTCCACTTT. Translated, it gives CATSRSRGNSPLHF. The rearrangement uses TRBV15 and TRBJ1-6, with 7 bases fitting TRBD1. J gave up 7 bases and V 3 bases, and 3 bases lay outside the gene matches. Germline loops: CDR1 LNHNV, CDR2 YYDKDF (reference sequence). There are 14 residues in the CDR3. The variable domain in full, with the rest retrieved from reference TRBV15 and TRBJ1-6, is DAMVIQNPRYQVTQFGKPVTLSCSQTLNHNVMYWYQQKSSQAPKLLFHYYDKDFNNEADTPDNFQSRRPNTSFCFLDIRSPGLGDTAMYLCATSRSRGNSPLHFGNGTRLTVT.